This TCR beta chain was sequenced in a study of T cells in Graves' hyperthyroidism and ophthalmopathy. CDR3 length: 15 residues. Germline CDR1 and CDR2: LNHDA and SQIVND (reference sequence). Trimming cost V 7 bases and J 6 bases, with 18 bases left between them. This clonotype appeared a few times. Amplified regions were TCR beta CDR3 sequences from RNA transcripts. HTBI primers were the set used in a first-round RT-PCR of the TCR CDR3. TCRdb re-derived calls from the multiplex PCR reads in MiXCR, one entry per CDR3 protein. The data show 600,000 or so distinct CDR3 sequences, about 14% seen once. The sequenced sample consisted of blood. This receptor was obtained from a woman aged 45-65 years with Graves' ophthalmopathy. This rearrangement joins TRBV19 to TRBJ2-2; D is ambiguous. CDR3 DNA: TGTGCCAGTACCCCTGTTTTCCGGGTAGCCGGGGAGCTGTTTTTT. Residues: CASTPVFRVAGELFF.